What follows are 10 T cell receptor beta chains derived from one specimen sequenced in a study of cytomegalovirus exposure and HLA in healthy donors. Researchers ran the PCR with 60 Vbeta and 13 Jbeta primers. Sequenced by immunoSEQ multiplex PCR; TCRdb stores in-frame clones only, minus some. The profile shows about 120,000 clones, around 75% of them singletons. Sequences were obtained from PBMCs. These receptors all come from a woman younger than 30 in good health and CMV-seronegative.

The J gene is TRBJ1-4, the V gene TRBV28, with TRBD1 matching over 7 bases. The trim removed 4 bases at V and 11 bases at J, leaving 7 bases unmatched. The V gene's germline CDR1 is MDHEN and CDR2 SYDVKM. The CDR3 has 13 amino acids. Written as DNA, the CDR3 is TGTGCCAGCAGTTATCAGGGGGTGGAGAAACTGTTTTTT. It translates to CASSYQGVEKLFF.

The chain couples TRBV5-1 to TRBJ1-4, with 7 bases fitting TRBD1. CDR3 length: 15 residues. Unmatched junction bases numbered 9, after V lost 7 bases and J lost 3 bases. Per the germline V gene, CDR1 is SGHRS and CDR2 is YFSETQ. CDR3 amino acids: CASATGEPANEKLFF. The CDR3 region has the DNA TGCGCCAGCGCCACAGGGGAACCAGCTAATGAAAAACTGTTTTTT.

The chain is built from TRBV13 and TRBJ1-3; 8 bases fit TRBD1. Germline CDR1 PRHDT, CDR2 FYEKMQ (reference sequence). Losses at the gene ends were 1 base for V and 0 bases for J; bases not matched to a gene: 2. This CDR3 region has 16 residues. The CDR3 coding sequence is TGTGCCAGCAGCTTAGTTGGACAGGGCTCTGGAAACACCATATATTTT. It encodes CASSLVGQGSGNTIYF.

The chain recombines TRBV6-1 with TRBJ1-1, with TRBD1 as a possible D gene (6 bases). V was shortened by 3 bases and J by 3 bases, with 8 bases between the two germline ends. Germline V CDR1 and CDR2: MNHNS, SASEGT. The CDR3 is made up of 13 amino acids. CDR3 nucleotide sequence: TGTGCCAGCAGTGATAGGGGGTACACTGAAGCTTTCTTT. Amino acid sequence: CASSDRGYTEAFF.

The V and J genes are TRBV27 and TRBJ1-5; the match to TRBD1 covers 10 bases. CDR1 and CDR2 from the germline V gene are MNHEY and SMNVEV (reference sequence). The CDR3 consists of 15 residues. The ends lost 2 bases at V and 2 bases at J; junction bases unmatched: 0. CDR3 sequence (DNA): TGTGCCAGCAGTTTAGGACAGGGGGGCAATCAGCCCCAGCATTTT. Protein product: CASSLGQGGNQPQHF.

This clone showed up just once. This chain connects TRBV5-1 to TRBJ2-5, with D hard to call. V was trimmed by 0 bases and J by 8 bases, leaving 26 bases between them. The germline V gene has CDR1 SGHRS and CDR2 YFSETQ. The CDR3 sequence is 18 residues long. The CDR3 DNA is TGCGCCAGCAGCTTGGTCGCTTTAGCTCAAATACCAAGAGAAACCCAGTACTTC. Its protein is CASSLVALAQIPRETQYF.

The chain links TRBV7-8 to TRBJ1-1; D not resolved. Per germline, CDR1 SGHVS and CDR2 FQNEAQ. The length of the CDR3 is 13 residues. Trimming cost V 5 bases and J 4 bases, with 11 bases left between them. The CDR3 sequence: CASSDNTGTEAFF. CDR3 bases: TGTGCCAGCAGCGACAACACTGGCACTGAAGCTTTCTTT. Combining the CDR3 with reference TRBV7-8 and TRBJ1-1 gives the whole variable domain GAGVSQSPRYKVAKRGQDVALRCDPISGHVSLFWYQQALGQGPEFLTYFQNEAQLDKSGLPSDRFFAERPEGSVSTLKIQRTQQEDSAVYLCASSDNTGTEAFFGQGTRLTVV.

The chain joins TRBV28 to TRBJ1-2; TRBD1 agrees at 8 bases. The CDR3 sequence is 16 residues long. From germline, CDR1 is MDHEN and CDR2 SYDVKM. V gave up 5 bases and J gave up 5 bases; unmatched junction bases: 13. In DNA, the CDR3 is TGTGCCAGCAGTACCCGAACAGGGGGGGATTATTATGGCTACACCTTC. This translates into CASSTRTGGDYYGYTF.

The chain employs TRBV4-1 and TRBJ1-1; D remains unclear. CDR3 length: 13 amino acids. CDR1 and CDR2 from the germline V gene are MGHRA and YSYEKL. Trimming left V 1 base short and J 8 bases short, with 11 bases between. The CDR3 loop reads CASSQVPGAEAFF. The CDR3 nucleotides read TGCGCCAGCAGCCAAGTTCCCGGTGCCGAAGCTTTCTTT.

CDR3 in amino acids: CASRRNTGELFF. CDR3 bases: TGTGCCAGCAGGAGGAACACCGGGGAGCTGTTTTTT. This chain uses TRBV27 with TRBJ2-2, with D unclear. Germline CDR1 reads MNHEY; CDR2 reads SMNVEV (reference sequence). Deletions cut 6 bases from V and 1 base from J, with 3 bases between. CDR3 length: 12 residues.